The TCR beta chain under discussion was sequenced for a study of control samples from healthy donors and cancer patients. Libraries were prepared by immunoSEQ multiplex PCR; TCRdb keeps only in-frame clonotypes and omits some of them. The sample includes about 160,000 clones, 92% of them seen just once. The CDR3 sequence is 14 residues long. Sequences were obtained from blood. This rearrangement joins TRBV21-1 to TRBJ2-1; the table names TRBD2, a call not compared with the DNA. TRBV21-1 is reported as a pseudogene. This TCR came from a woman in her 30s in good health. The CDR3 coding sequence is TGTGCCAGCAGCAAAGCTGGAGGGCTAAATGAGCAGTTCTTC. Its translation: CASSKAGGLNEQFF.